The 3 T cell receptor beta chains in this list originate from one sample, sequenced in a study of T cell changes during pregnancy in multiple sclerosis. Sequencing used immunoSEQ multiplex PCR; TCRdb keeps in-frame clones, though not all of them. The sample records approximately 100,000 clones, roughly 92% being singletons. The material was peripheral blood, obtained after pregnancy. Receptor source: a female donor with multiple sclerosis, enrolled in a pregnancy study.

Turning to this clone: The identical CDR3 is also encoded by other nucleotide sequences in the sample. The gene calls are TRBV6-5 and TRBJ2-3; a possible D gene is TRBD2 (5 bases). V gave up 0 bases and J gave up 3 bases, with 7 bases separating them. This CDR3 spans 14 amino acids. In germline, CDR1 is MNHEY, CDR2 SVGAGI. In DNA form, the CDR3 reads TGTGCCAGCAGTTACTCTGAGGGTACAGATACGCAGTATTTT. Its protein is CASSYSEGTDTQYF.

The chain has TRBV7-2 and TRBJ2-5; TRBD1 matches at 7 bases. The CDR3 contains 14 residues. Trimming removed 5 bases from V and 1 base from J; junction bases left unmatched: 4. CDR1 and CDR2 from the germline V gene are SGHTA and FQGNSA. CDR3 DNA sequence: TGTGCCAGCAGCACCTGGGACAGCCAAGAGACCCAGTACTTC. Amino acids: CASSTWDSQETQYF.

The chain has TRBV15 and TRBJ1-2; maybe TRBD1 (6 bases). This CDR3 contains 14 residues. Trimming removed 4 bases at V and 9 bases at J, with 18 bases between. Germline values: CDR1 LNHNV, CDR2 YYDKDF (reference sequence). CDR3 protein: CATSMDRMGWSYTF. The CDR3 coding sequence is TGTGCCACCAGCATGGACAGAATGGGATGGAGCTACACCTTC.